Listed below are T cell receptor beta chains from one sample, sequenced in a study of CD8+ T cells in alopecia areata. Produced via immunoSEQ multiplex PCR; TCRdb's table is partial and in-frame only. The sample has tens of thousands of clones; 60% to 70% are singletons. Sequencing input: CD4+ Tregs sorted from blood. These receptors were collected from a human donor with alopecia areata. Both conserved end residues are part of each CDR3. D genes are given only for firm matches. Where a row states a size, it is once, few, many or the class of an expanded clone; other rows omit it.

d_call | j_call | v_call | clone_size | cdr3_aa | cdr3_nt
- | TRBJ1-3 | TRBV2 | - | CASSEPAGNTIYF | TGTGCCAGCAGTGAACCAGCTGGAAACACCATATATTTT
- | TRBJ2-7 | TRBV20-1 | few | CSAPTVYEQYF | TGCAGTGCGCCCACAGTTTACGAGCAGTACTTC
- | TRBJ2-1 | TRBV29-1 | few | CSVHGNEQFF | TGCAGCGTCCACGGGAATGAGCAGTTCTTC
TRBD2 | TRBJ2-3 | TRBV2 | - | CASSEMAGGPDTQYF | TGTGCCAGCAGTGAAATGGCGGGGGGGCCTGATACGCAGTATTTT
- | TRBJ2-1 | TRBV11-2 | few | CASSIRREYYNEQFF | TGTGCCAGCAGCATCAGGAGGGAGTACTACAATGAGCAGTTCTTC
- | TRBJ1-1 | TRBV7-9 | - | CASSLAGTRVTEAFF | TGTGCCAGCAGCTTGGCCGGGACTAGAGTCACTGAAGCTTTCTTT
TRBD1 | TRBJ2-7 | TRBV6-6 | - | CASQWLGGQGYEQYF | TGTGCCAGTCAGTGGTTAGGGGGACAGGGTTACGAGCAGTACTTC
- | TRBJ1-5 | TRBV29-1 | few | CSVPGSSGQPQHF | TGCAGCGTGCCGGGCTCTTCGGGACAGCCCCAGCATTTT
- | TRBJ1-3 | TRBV30 | - | CAWSMGHPSSGNTIYF | TGTGCCTGGAGTATGGGACACCCAAGCTCTGGAAACACCATATATTTT
- | TRBJ2-2 | TRBV27 | - | CASSLGANTGELFF | TGTGCCAGCAGTTTAGGTGCCAACACCGGGGAGCTGTTTTTT
TRBD1 | TRBJ2-2 | TRBV6-6 | - | CASNRRQGVSTGELFF | TGTGCCAGCAACCGCCGACAGGGAGTGAGCACCGGGGAGCTGTTTTTT
- | TRBJ1-1 | TRBV19 | - | CASSETGNTEAFF | TGTGCCAGTAGTGAAACAGGGAACACTGAAGCTTTCTTT
- | TRBJ2-7 | TRBV28 | - | CASSLSGEQYF | TGTGCCAGCAGTTTGTCGGGCGAGCAGTACTTC
- | TRBJ2-1 | TRBV18 | few | CASSPDPIRDEQFF | TGTGCCAGCTCACCCGACCCTATTCGGGATGAGCAGTTCTTC
- | TRBJ2-5 | TRBV30 | - | CAWMMRSKETQYF | TGTGCCTGGATGATGCGGTCCAAAGAGACCCAGTACTTC
- | TRBJ2-1 | TRBV15 | few | CATSRGGPYNEQFF | TGTGCCACCAGCAGAGGTGGTCCCTACAATGAGCAGTTCTTC
- | TRBJ2-1 | TRBV5-4 | - | CASSLAGGNEQFF | TGTGCCAGCAGCTTGGCGGGTGGAAATGAGCAGTTCTTC
- | TRBJ2-7 | TRBV7-8 | - | CASSPALGESYEQYF | TGTGCCAGCAGCCCGGCGCTAGGGGAATCCTACGAGCAGTACTTC
TRBD2 | TRBJ2-7 | TRBV19 | few | CASRLREGSYEQYF | TGTGCCAGTCGATTGCGGGAGGGCTCCTACGAGCAGTACTTC
- | TRBJ1-1 | TRBV10-3 | - | CAISESAGQNTEAFF | TGTGCCATCAGTGAGTCCGCGGGACAGAACACTGAAGCTTTCTTT
TRBD2 | TRBJ2-2 | TRBV4-1 | few | CASSPSGRKGGELFF | TGCGCCAGCAGCCCTAGCGGGAGAAAGGGCGGGGAGCTGTTTTTT
- | TRBJ1-4 | TRBV27 | few | CATAKGVPANEKLFF | TGTGCCACTGCGAAGGGGGTCCCGGCTAATGAAAAACTGTTTTTT
- | TRBJ2-7 | TRBV19 | few | CATATAPSYEQYF | TGTGCCACAGCGACGGCTCCCTCCTACGAGCAGTACTTC
- | TRBJ2-7 | TRBV7-2 | - | CASSPHPGVYEQYF | TGTGCCAGCAGCCCTCACCCAGGGGTGTACGAGCAGTACTTC
- | TRBJ1-4 | TRBV23-1 | few | CASSQSRIGRFKVYSKSGYEKLFF | TGCGCCAGCAGTCAATCTCGAATAGGGAGATTCAAGGTGTACTCAAAGAGTGGATATGAAAAACTGTTTTTT
TRBD2 | TRBJ2-3 | TRBV7-2 | few | CASSFSGGSTDTQYF | TGTGCCAGCAGCTTTAGCGGGGGAAGCACAGATACGCAGTATTTT
- | TRBJ2-3 | TRBV5-6 | - | CASRVQSTDTQYF | TGTGCCAGCAGGGTGCAGAGCACAGATACGCAGTATTTT
- | TRBJ2-7 | TRBV19 | - | CASSIPPDTSYEQYF | TGTGCCAGTAGTATCCCGCCAGACACTTCCTACGAGCAGTACTTC
- | TRBJ1-4 | TRBV10-2 | - | CASSDTPRGLFF | TGCGCCAGCAGTGACACGCCCCGAGGGCTGTTTTTT
TRBD2 | TRBJ2-3 | TRBV5-1 | - | CASSLRTSGTDTQYF | TGCGCCAGCAGCTTGAGGACTAGCGGCACAGATACGCAGTATTTT
- | TRBJ1-5 | TRBV28 | - | CASGRTDHSNQPQHF | TGTGCCAGCGGACGGACTGATCATAGCAATCAGCCCCAGCATTTT
- | TRBJ2-3 | TRBV7-2 | - | CASSPPGSSTDTQYF | TGTGCCAGCAGCCCCCCGGGGTCGAGCACAGATACGCAGTATTTT
- | TRBJ1-1 | TRBV12-5 | - | CASALAGGRTEAFF | TGTGCTAGTGCCCTAGCGGGGGGGCGGACTGAAGCTTTCTTT
- | TRBJ2-1 | TRBV18 | - | CASSPLGTNYNEQFF | TGTGCCAGCTCACCACTCGGGACAAACTACAATGAGCAGTTCTTC
- | TRBJ2-3 | TRBV2 | - | CASRGDFLRGTQYF | TGTGCCAGCAGGGGGGACTTCCTGCGGGGTACGCAGTATTTT
TRBD1 | TRBJ1-1 | TRBV7-9 | - | CASSGDRGGLGTEAFF | TGTGCCAGCAGCGGGGACAGGGGCGGACTAGGCACTGAAGCTTTCTTT
TRBD2 | TRBJ2-1 | TRBV30 | - | CAWSGGLADYNEQFF | TGTGCCTGGAGTGGTGGACTAGCGGACTACAATGAGCAGTTCTTC
TRBD1 | TRBJ1-2 | TRBV14 | few | CASSPVPRTGWAYGYTF | TGTGCCAGCAGCCCAGTCCCCCGGACAGGGTGGGCCTATGGCTACACCTTC
TRBD2 | TRBJ2-3 | TRBV7-9 | - | CASSDRTRDTQYF | TGTGCCAGCAGTGACCGGACTAGGGATACGCAGTATTTT
TRBD2 | TRBJ2-7 | TRBV23-1 | - | CASSQWTRLTYEQYF | TGCGCCAGCAGTCAATGGACTAGATTGACGTACGAGCAGTACTTC
TRBD1 | TRBJ2-3 | TRBV6-5 | - | CATTTGNADTQYF | TGTGCCACCACGACAGGGAACGCAGATACGCAGTATTTT
- | TRBJ2-5 | TRBV27 | - | CASSFLSRAETQYF | TGTGCCAGCAGTTTCCTTAGCCGGGCAGAGACCCAGTACTTC